The clone carrying this T cell receptor (beta chain) was picked up one time. The antigen is not known. V dropped 5 bases and J dropped 2; count of bases not matched to a gene: 9. The germline V gene encodes CDR1 SEHNR and CDR2 FQNEAQ (reference sequence). The CDR3 runs to 15 residues. TCRdb used MiXCR to reprocess the reads, holding one entry per CDR3 protein. The repertoire has 200,000 to 250,000 distinct CDR3 sequences, roughly 34% of them found once; the top ten carry roughly three fifths. This record belongs to a study of T cell repertoires in cytomegalovirus infection. Regarding the study as a whole: Summed frequency of public TCR beta families distinguished CMV carriers with the relevant HLA.

V is TRBV7-9 and J is TRBJ2-7; 7 bases are a match to TRBD1. The clonotype was recovered from a human donor in good health (CMV status not recorded). Some clones in this sample may be carry-over from other donors' samples. Sample: CD8+ T cells from cultured PBMCs, taken from culture after CMV antigen stimulation. CDR3: CASSPKTGTAYEQYF. In DNA form, the CDR3 reads TGTGCCAGCAGCCCGAAGACCGGGACAGCCTACGAGCAGTACTTC.